The 23 T cell receptor beta chains given below trace back to one sample, sequenced in a study of naive and memory T cell subsets. The SP2 primer and nested alpha and beta constant region primers amplified ligated cDNA in four rounds. TCRdb re-derived calls from the 5' RACE reads in MiXCR, one entry per CDR3 protein. The table lists fewer than 40,000 distinct CDR3 sequences, 16% of them singletons. An oligonucleotide containing a UMI was ligated to the 3' end of TCR cDNA. The source is a female donor in good health.

This clonotype was counted only a few times. The chain links TRBV5-1 to TRBJ2-6; D is possibly TRBD1 (6 bases). Germline CDR1 reads SGHRS; CDR2 reads YFSETQ. The CDR3 runs 15 residues. Trimming removed 0 bases from V and 4 bases from J, with 8 bases in between. CDR3 coding DNA: TGCGCCAGCAGCTTGGCGACAGGAGGGGCCAACGTCCTGACTTTC. Protein: CASSLATGGANVLTF.

This chain links TRBV18 with TRBJ2-7; 7 bases are shared with TRBD1. V was pared by 6 bases and J by 7 bases, with 9 bases of the junction left unmatched. Germline V CDR1 and CDR2: KGHSH, LQKENI. The CDR3 contains 13 residues. The DNA of the CDR3 is TGTGCCAGCTCGCCTAGACAGGGCCTGGAGCAGTACTTC. Translation: CASSPRQGLEQYF. Looking up the rest from reference TRBV18 and TRBJ2-7 gives the full variable domain: NAGVMQNPRHLVRRRGQEARLRCSPMKGHSHVYWYRQLPEEGLKFMVYLQKENIIDESGMPKERFSAEFPKEGPSILRIQQVVRGDSAAYFCASSPRQGLEQYFGPGTRLTVT.

J is TRBJ1-3 and V is TRBV12-3 or TRBV12-4, with 9 bases that match TRBD1. The V and J ends lost 8 bases and 3 bases, in that order; junction bases with no gene match: 8. This CDR3 region has 15 residues. The chain's CDR3 is CASGGQGIFGNTIYF. CDR3 DNA: TGTGCCAGCGGGGGACAGGGAATCTTTGGAAACACCATATATTTT.

This clonotype was counted between two and nine times. CDR3 DNA sequence: TGTGCCAGCAGGGGGGGAGCTGCGGGCTACGAGCAGTACTTC. This gives the protein CASRGGAAGYEQYF. The chain has TRBV6-5 and TRBJ2-7, with D perhaps TRBD2 (6 bases). Between the trimmed V and J ends, which lost 6 bases and 3 bases, there was a span of 15 bases. This CDR3 contains 14 residues. Germline V gives CDR1 MNHEY, CDR2 SVGAGI.

This clonotype was recorded many times. The chain links TRBV6-5 to TRBJ2-7; D assignment may be TRBD1 or TRBD2 (5 bases each). The CDR3 length is 16 residues. Trimming stripped 0 bases from V and 4 bases from J, with 16 bases between. Per the germline V gene, CDR1 is MNHEY and CDR2 is SVGAGI. The CDR3 nucleotides are TGTGCCAGCAGTTACTCCCGGGACCGTAGTAGGTACGAGCAGTACTTC. This translates into CASSYSRDRSRYEQYF.

This clonotype turned up a few times. This chain joins TRBV25-1 and TRBJ1-6, with D perhaps matching TRBD1 (5 bases). V was pared by 5 bases and J by 10 bases, with 12 bases between. Germline V gene sequence: CDR1 MGHDK, CDR2 SYGVNS. The CDR3 loop spans 13 amino acids. The CDR3 loop is CASSPGGESPLHF. Written as DNA, the CDR3 is TGTGCCAGCAGTCCCGGGGGGGAATCACCCCTCCACTTT. Drawing the rest from reference TRBV25-1 and TRBJ1-6, the complete variable domain is EADIYQTPRYLVIGTGKKITLECSQTMGHDKMYWYQQDPGMELHLIHYSYGVNSTEKGDLSSESTVSRIRTEHFPLTLESARPSHTSQYLCASSPGGESPLHFGNGTRLTVT.

This clonotype has ten or more counts. The gene calls are TRBV20-1 and TRBJ2-1; D might be TRBD1 (6 bases). Germline CDR1 is DFQATT and CDR2 is SNEGSKA (reference sequence). The CDR3 has 13 amino acids. V lost 4 bases and J lost 7, with 14 bases in between. The CDR3 DNA reads as TGCAGTGCTAAACAGGGTTCCTTGAATGAGCAGTTCTTC. This sequence encodes CSAKQGSLNEQFF.

Turning to this clonotype: A read error may explain this, as a much larger clone is one base away. The chain uses TRBV29-1 and TRBJ2-5; D is perhaps TRBD1 or TRBD2 (6 bases each). The ends were cut back, 4 bases at V and 4 bases at J, with 19 bases in the middle. The CDR3 is made up of 15 amino acids. Germline-derived CDR1 and CDR2 are SQVTM and ANQGSEA. CDR3 protein: CSVAGLDRGRETQYF. CDR3 DNA sequence: TGCAGCGTTGCTGGGCTCGATCGGGGGCGAGAGACCCAGTACTTC.

There are many counts of this clonotype. The rearrangement joins TRBV11-2 to TRBJ1-4, with 7 bases lining up with TRBD1. This CDR3 is 15 amino acids long. Trimming removed 6 bases from V and 7 bases from J; junction bases left unmatched: 11. Germline lookup yields CDR1 SGHAT and CDR2 FQNNGV. This CDR3 reads CASRRKGAGGEKLFF. The CDR3 DNA is TGTGCCAGCAGACGGAAGGGGGCGGGTGGTGAAAAACTGTTTTTT.

This clonotype was seen repeatedly, ten times or more. V is TRBV5-8 and J is TRBJ1-1, with a tentative D call TRBD1 (5 bases). CDR3 length: 13 residues. The ends were cut back, 0 bases at V and 5 bases at J, with 8 bases in the middle. CDR1 and CDR2 (germline): SGHTS, YDEGEE. The CDR3 DNA reads as TGTGCCAGCAGCTTGGGGAAGGGGACTGAAGCTTTCTTT. Translated: CASSLGKGTEAFF.

This clonotype was recorded at least ten times. The gene calls are TRBV29-1 and TRBJ2-5, with D possibly TRBD2 on 7 matching bases. The CDR3 has 12 residues. Germline values: CDR1 SQVTM, CDR2 ANQGSEA. Trimming took 4 bases from V and 5 from J, leaving 11 bases between them. CDR3 coding DNA: TGCAGCGTTGGTAGGGGGGGGGAGACCCAGTACTTC. This encodes CSVGRGGETQYF. Looking up the rest from reference TRBV29-1 and TRBJ2-5 gives the full variable domain: SAVISQKPSRDICQRGTSLTIQCQVDSQVTMMFWYRQQPGQSLTLIATANQGSEATYESGFVIDKFPISRPNLTFSTLTVSNMSPEDSSIYLCSVGRGGETQYFGPGTRLLVL.

In this sample, this clonotype turned up many times. CDR3 loop: CASTRGLETHMRQGNEQFF. The DNA of the CDR3 is TGTGCCAGCACCAGAGGCTTAGAAACGCACATGAGACAGGGTAATGAGCAGTTCTTC. This chain links TRBV5-6 with TRBJ2-1, with 7 bases aligning to TRBD1. CDR1 and CDR2 (germline): SGHDT, YYEEEE. With V trimmed by 6 bases and J by 7 bases, 25 bases remained unmatched. The length of the CDR3 is 19 residues.

This clonotype occurred many times. The chain has TRBV7-2 and TRBJ1-1, with TRBD1 as a possible D gene (5 bases). Per the germline V gene, CDR1 is SGHTA and CDR2 is FQGNSA. The CDR3 contains 14 residues. Trimming cost V 4 bases and J 1 base, with 10 bases left between them. CDR3 DNA sequence: TGTGCCAGCAGCTACGGGACGCCGAACACTGAAGCTTTCTTT. It is translated as CASSYGTPNTEAFF.

This clonotype was found a few times. This chain connects TRBV6-5 to TRBJ1-4, with 10 bases lining up with TRBD1. Germline V gene sequence: CDR1 MNHEY, CDR2 SVGAGI. V was clipped by 0 bases and J by 8 bases; unmatched bases: 9. The CDR3 loop spans 17 amino acids. The CDR3 DNA reads as TGTGCCAGCAGTTACTCCGGGACAGGGGCAGGGGAAGAAAAACTGTTTTTT. Protein product: CASSYSGTGAGEEKLFF.

This clonotype showed up just a few times. The chain uses TRBV13 and TRBJ2-5; D remains ambiguous. Trimming removed 2 bases at V and 4 bases at J, with 11 bases between. In germline, CDR1 is PRHDT, CDR2 FYEKMQ (reference sequence). The CDR3 has 14 amino acids. The CDR3 region is CASSLMWRSETQYF. The CDR3 nucleotides read TGTGCCAGCAGCTTAATGTGGCGATCAGAGACCCAGTACTTC.

This chain joins TRBV5-5 and TRBJ1-5, with TRBD1 as a possible D gene (6 bases). Per the germline V gene, CDR1 is SGHKS and CDR2 is YYEKEE (reference sequence). This CDR3 comprises 14 residues. V lost 3 bases and J 3 bases, leaving 10 bases between the germline ends. CDR3 sequence reads: CASSSGGNNQPQHF. In DNA form, the CDR3 reads TGTGCCAGCAGCTCGGGGGGCAACAATCAGCCCCAGCATTTT.

The chain is built from TRBV7-9 and TRBJ1-1; D remains ambiguous. The CDR3 sequence is 16 residues long. The germline gives CDR1 SEHNR, CDR2 FQNEAQ (reference sequence). V lost 1 base and J lost 4, with 16 bases in between. The CDR3 loop is CASSLEVGPSGTEAFF. The CDR3 region has the DNA TGTGCCAGCAGCTTAGAAGTGGGCCCCAGCGGCACTGAAGCTTTCTTT.

The J gene is TRBJ1-2, the V gene TRBV29-1, with D unresolved. The CDR3 totals 12 residues. Trimming cost V 2 bases and J 4 bases, with 8 bases left between them. From germline, CDR1 is SQVTM and CDR2 ANQGSEA. CDR3 sequence (DNA): TGCAGCGTTGAAATAAATAGCTATGGCTACACCTTC. This translates into CSVEINSYGYTF. The variable domain in full, with the rest retrieved from reference TRBV29-1 and TRBJ1-2, is SAVISQKPSRDICQRGTSLTIQCQVDSQVTMMFWYRQQPGQSLTLIATANQGSEATYESGFVIDKFPISRPNLTFSTLTVSNMSPEDSSIYLCSVEINSYGYTFGSGTRLTVV.

In this sample, this clonotype turned up a few times. The chain is built from TRBV29-1 and TRBJ1-2; D ambiguous. Germline-derived CDR1 and CDR2 are SQVTM and ANQGSEA. Trimming removed 0 bases at V and 8 bases at J, with 16 bases between. The CDR3 is 14 residues long. Here the CDR3 reads CSVEDPARLWGYTF. The CDR3 nucleotides read TGCAGCGTTGAAGATCCTGCTCGGCTATGGGGCTACACCTTC.

The V and J genes are TRBV20-1 and TRBJ2-3; D might be TRBD2 (7 bases). The length of the CDR3 is 19 residues. Germline loops: CDR1 DFQATT, CDR2 SNEGSKA (reference sequence). Trimming pared 5 bases from V and 13 bases from J, leaving 40 bases between. The CDR3 here is CSAVRLEGGQVYMKDKKYF. Here the CDR3 DNA reads TGCAGTGCTGTAAGACTAGAGGGGGGGCAGGTTTATATGAAAGATAAGAAGTATTTT.

The chain is built from TRBV7-9 and TRBJ2-1; 10 bases match TRBD2. The CDR3 sequence is 18 residues long. From germline, CDR1 is SEHNR and CDR2 FQNEAQ (reference sequence). With 6 bases clipped from V and 2 bases from J, the junction kept 13 bases outside the gene matches. In DNA form, the CDR3 reads TGTGCCAGCAGTTCGACAGGGCCTAGCGGGGGCGCCTACAATGAGCAGTTCTTC. Its translation: CASSSTGPSGGAYNEQFF.

This clonotype was found many times. This chain links TRBV20-1 with TRBJ2-7, with a possible D match to TRBD1 (6 bases). Germline V lookup: CDR1 DFQATT, CDR2 SNEGSKA (reference sequence). V lost 1 base, J lost 5 bases, and 15 bases lay in between. This CDR3 comprises 14 residues. The CDR3 loop is CSARGWARGNEQYF. For the CDR3, the DNA is TGCAGTGCTAGAGGGTGGGCCAGGGGTAACGAGCAGTACTTC.

This clonotype was found a few times. The chain combines TRBV28 with TRBJ2-7; no reliable D call. The CDR3 is 13 residues long. Trimming pared 7 bases from V and 2 bases from J, leaving 12 bases between. Germline loops: CDR1 MDHEN, CDR2 SYDVKM. CDR3 sequence: CASKGTPTYEQYF. Here the CDR3 DNA reads TGTGCCAGCAAGGGCACACCTACCTACGAGCAGTACTTC.